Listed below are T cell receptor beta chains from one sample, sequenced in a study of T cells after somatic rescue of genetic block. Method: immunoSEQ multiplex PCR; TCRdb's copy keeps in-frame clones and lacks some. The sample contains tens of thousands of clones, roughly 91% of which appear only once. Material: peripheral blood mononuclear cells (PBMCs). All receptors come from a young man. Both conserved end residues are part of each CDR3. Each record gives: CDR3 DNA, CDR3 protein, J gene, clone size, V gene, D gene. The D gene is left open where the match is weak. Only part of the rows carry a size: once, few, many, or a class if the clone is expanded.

CDR3 DNA: TGTGCCAGCATTTGGGACCCCAATGAGCAGTTCTTC
CDR3 protein: CASIWDPNEQFF
J gene: TRBJ2-1
clone size: few
V gene: TRBV6-1
D gene: .

CDR3 DNA: TGTGCCAGCAGAAATTCAGGGTCCAGGGACATTCAGTACTTC
CDR3 protein: CASRNSGSRDIQYF
J gene: TRBJ2-4
clone size: .
V gene: TRBV27
D gene: .

CDR3 DNA: TGTGCCAGCAGCTTAGAACCGGTCTACGAGCAGTACTTC
CDR3 protein: CASSLEPVYEQYF
J gene: TRBJ2-7
clone size: .
V gene: TRBV7-2
D gene: .

CDR3 DNA: TGTGCCACCAGCATGGGACTAGCGGTCTACGAGCAGTACTTC
CDR3 protein: CATSMGLAVYEQYF
J gene: TRBJ2-7
clone size: .
V gene: TRBV15
D gene: TRBD2

CDR3 DNA: TGTGCCAGCAGTTACGGGACGGGGAACACTGAAGCTTTCTTT
CDR3 protein: CASSYGTGNTEAFF
J gene: TRBJ1-1
clone size: .
V gene: TRBV6-5
D gene: .

CDR3 DNA: TGTGCCAGCAGCTTAGGGGGAAACACCGGGGAGCTGTTTTTT
CDR3 protein: CASSLGGNTGELFF
J gene: TRBJ2-2
clone size: few
V gene: TRBV11-3
D gene: .

CDR3 DNA: TGCGCCAGCAGTCCAGGGAGTAAGAACACCATATATTTT
CDR3 protein: CASSPGSKNTIYF
J gene: TRBJ1-3
clone size: .
V gene: TRBV10-1
D gene: .

CDR3 DNA: TGTGCCAGCAGCTTAGCCCCTAGCGGGGGGGACACAGATACGCAGTATTTT
CDR3 protein: CASSLAPSGGDTDTQYF
J gene: TRBJ2-3
clone size: once
V gene: TRBV11-2
D gene: TRBD2

CDR3 DNA: TGTGCCAGCAGTGGAATGCAGGGGTTAGAGACCCAGTACTTC
CDR3 protein: CASSGMQGLETQYF
J gene: TRBJ2-5
clone size: .
V gene: TRBV25-1
D gene: .

CDR3 DNA: TGTGCCAGCAGCTTAGCCCCCCCTGGAAACACCATATATTTT
CDR3 protein: CASSLAPPGNTIYF
J gene: TRBJ1-3
clone size: once
V gene: TRBV7-9
D gene: .

CDR3 DNA: TGTGCCAGCAACCAACCGGGACTCACAGGGGATGTTTGGGAAAAACTGTTTTTT
CDR3 protein: CASNQPGLTGDVWEKLFF
J gene: TRBJ1-4
clone size: .
V gene: TRBV28
D gene: TRBD1

CDR3 DNA: TGTGCCAGCAGTTATGGGGCCAGGGCGAGTGGTGAAGCTTTCTTT
CDR3 protein: CASSYGARASGEAFF
J gene: TRBJ1-1
clone size: .
V gene: TRBV27
D gene: .

CDR3 DNA: TGCGCCAGCAGCCAAGGCATCGTCCAGGCTACTAACTATGGCTACACCTTC
CDR3 protein: CASSQGIVQATNYGYTF
J gene: TRBJ1-2
clone size: .
V gene: TRBV4-1
D gene: .

CDR3 DNA: TGTGCCAGCGGTCCGGGACTAATCACCGGGGAGCTGTTTTTT
CDR3 protein: CASGPGLITGELFF
J gene: TRBJ2-2
clone size: .
V gene: TRBV27
D gene: TRBD2

CDR3 DNA: TGTGCCAGCAGCCGAGAGGCCCCTGCGGGAGAATATTTT
CDR3 protein: CASSREAPAGEYF
J gene: TRBJ2-3
clone size: .
V gene: TRBV7-8
D gene: TRBD2

CDR3 DNA: TGTGCCAGCAGCCAAACTCGTGAGGGGGCCACTGAAGCTTTCTTT
CDR3 protein: CASSQTREGATEAFF
J gene: TRBJ1-1
clone size: .
V gene: TRBV4-2
D gene: TRBD1